Sequencing of this T cell receptor beta chain was carried out in a study of regulatory and conventional T cells in RAG deficiency. The method was immunoSEQ multiplex PCR; TCRdb's version includes in-frame clones alone and lacks a portion of them. The table shows 20,000 to 25,000 clones, with around 94% occurring only once. Blood CD4+ CD25-low CD127-high conventional T cells supplied the genomic DNA template. In addition, the sample was reused for a study of regulatory T cells. That work states: The primer mix had 52 TRBV and 13 TRBJ primers.

The sequence was obtained from a human donor in good health. The specimen sequenced was CD4+ T cells sorted from blood.

The CDR3 region is CASSPHQREGRDTQYF. CDR3 sequence (DNA): TGTGCCAGCAGTCCCCACCAGCGGGAGGGCCGTGATACGCAGTATTTT. The V call is TRBV6-6, the J call TRBJ2-3; TRBD2 matches at 10 bases. This CDR3 has 16 residues. J gave up 6 bases and V 5 bases, and 11 bases lay outside the gene matches. CDR1 and CDR2 from the germline V gene are MNHNY and SVGAGI (reference sequence).